The sequence of this T cell receptor (beta chain) was determined in a study of blood T cells in healthy people across ages. This clonotype was found a few times. Primers used in a second PCR of roughly 6 to 12 cycles were a sample-barcoded 5' primer and a J-beta primer mix. Tagging of each cDNA molecule was performed by a template-switch adaptor with 12 random nucleotides. TCRdb re-derived calls from the 5' RACE reads in MiXCR, one entry per CDR3 protein. Among fewer than 2 million distinct CDR3 sequences listed, about 39% were seen once. V lost 6 bases, J lost 3 bases, and 17 bases lay in between. The CDR3 contains 15 residues. Germline-derived CDR1 and CDR2 are MNHEY and SVGAGI. The study recruited healthy Caucasian donors from Russia who were aged about 6 to 90.

The TCR was taken from a human donor in good health. The chain couples TRBV6-5 to TRBJ1-2; D possibly corresponds to TRBD1 (5 bases). The material sequenced was blood. The CDR3 bases are TGTGCCAGCAGCCCAACGGGGCAGGGATACTATGGCTACACCTTC. Amino acid sequence: CASSPTGQGYYGYTF.